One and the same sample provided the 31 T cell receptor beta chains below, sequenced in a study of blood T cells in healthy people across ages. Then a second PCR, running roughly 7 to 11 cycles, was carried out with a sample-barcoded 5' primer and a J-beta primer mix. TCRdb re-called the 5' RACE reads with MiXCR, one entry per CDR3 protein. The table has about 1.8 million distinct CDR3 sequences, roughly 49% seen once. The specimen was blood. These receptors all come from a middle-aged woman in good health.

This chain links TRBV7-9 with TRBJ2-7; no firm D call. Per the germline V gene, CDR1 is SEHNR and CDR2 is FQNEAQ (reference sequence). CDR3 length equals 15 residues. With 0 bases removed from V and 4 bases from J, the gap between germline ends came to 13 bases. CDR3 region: CASSLAWSVVYEQYF. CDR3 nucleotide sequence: TGTGCCAGCAGCTTAGCGTGGTCGGTCGTGTACGAGCAGTACTTC. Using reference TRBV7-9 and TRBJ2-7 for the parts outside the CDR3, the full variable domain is DTGVSQNPRHKITKRGQNVTFRCDPISEHNRLYWYRQTLGQGPEFLTYFQNEAQLEKSRLLSDRFSAERPKGSFSTLEIQRTEQGDSAMYLCASSLAWSVVYEQYFGPGTRLTVT.

CDR3 sequence (DNA): TGCGCCAGCAGCTCGGGACTAGCGGGGATGTACAATGAGCAGTTCTTC. This encodes CASSSGLAGMYNEQFF. The rearrangement uses TRBV5-1 and TRBJ2-1, with 13 bases that match TRBD2. Trimming at V came to 3 bases and at J to 4 bases, leaving 4 bases not matched to a gene. The CDR3 spans 16 residues. The germline V gene has CDR1 SGHRS and CDR2 YFSETQ.

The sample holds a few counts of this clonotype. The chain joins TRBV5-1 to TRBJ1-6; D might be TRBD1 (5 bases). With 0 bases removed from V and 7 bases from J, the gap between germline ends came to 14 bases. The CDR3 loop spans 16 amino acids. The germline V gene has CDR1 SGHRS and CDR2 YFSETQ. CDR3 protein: CASSLAGGRVNSPLHF. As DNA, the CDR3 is TGCGCCAGCAGCTTGGCCGGGGGACGGGTAAATTCACCCCTCCACTTT. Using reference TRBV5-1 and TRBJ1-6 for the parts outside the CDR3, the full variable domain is KAGVTQTPRYLIKTRGQQVTLSCSPISGHRSVSWYQQTPGQGLQFLFEYFSETQRNKGNFPGRFSGRQFSNSRSEMNVSTLELGDSALYLCASSLAGGRVNSPLHFGNGTRLTVT.

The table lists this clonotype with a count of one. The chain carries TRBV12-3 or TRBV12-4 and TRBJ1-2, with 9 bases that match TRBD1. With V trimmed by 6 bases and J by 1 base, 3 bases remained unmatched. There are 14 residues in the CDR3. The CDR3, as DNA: TGTGCCAGCAGGTACAGGGGGCGTAACTATGGCTACACCTTC. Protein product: CASRYRGRNYGYTF.

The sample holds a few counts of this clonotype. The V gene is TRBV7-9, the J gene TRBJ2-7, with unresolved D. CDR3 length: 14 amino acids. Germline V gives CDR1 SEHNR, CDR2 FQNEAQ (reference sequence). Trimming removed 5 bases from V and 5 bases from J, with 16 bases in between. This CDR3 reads CASSRDQSDDEQYF. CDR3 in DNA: TGTGCCAGCAGCCGTGACCAGTCGGACGACGAGCAGTACTTC.

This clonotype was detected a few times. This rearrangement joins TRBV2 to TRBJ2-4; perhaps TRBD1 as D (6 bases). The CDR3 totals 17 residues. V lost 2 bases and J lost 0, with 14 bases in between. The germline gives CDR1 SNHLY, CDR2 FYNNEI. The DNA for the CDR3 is TGTGCCAGCAGTGAACGGGGACATCATCTAGCCAAAAACATTCAGTACTTC. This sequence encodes CASSERGHHLAKNIQYF.

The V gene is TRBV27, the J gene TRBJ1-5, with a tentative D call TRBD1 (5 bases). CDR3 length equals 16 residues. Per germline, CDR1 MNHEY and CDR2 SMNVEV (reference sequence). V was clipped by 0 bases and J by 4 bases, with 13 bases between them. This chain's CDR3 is CASSLSARAANQPQHF. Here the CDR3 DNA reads TGTGCCAGCAGTTTATCGGCCAGGGCCGCTAATCAGCCCCAGCATTTT.

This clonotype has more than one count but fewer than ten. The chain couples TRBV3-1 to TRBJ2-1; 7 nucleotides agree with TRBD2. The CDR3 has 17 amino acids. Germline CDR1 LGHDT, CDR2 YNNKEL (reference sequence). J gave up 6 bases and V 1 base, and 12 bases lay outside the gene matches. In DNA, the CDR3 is TGTGCCAGCAGCCAAGGGCCTCGGTTAGCTAGCGGCAATGAGCAGTTCTTC. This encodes CASSQGPRLASGNEQFF.

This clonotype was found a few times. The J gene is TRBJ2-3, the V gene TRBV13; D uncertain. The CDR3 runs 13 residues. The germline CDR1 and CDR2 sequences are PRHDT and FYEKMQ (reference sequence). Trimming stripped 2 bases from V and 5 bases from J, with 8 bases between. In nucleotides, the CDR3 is TGTGCCAGCAGCTTATATGTAGGAGATACGCAGTATTTT. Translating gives CASSLYVGDTQYF.

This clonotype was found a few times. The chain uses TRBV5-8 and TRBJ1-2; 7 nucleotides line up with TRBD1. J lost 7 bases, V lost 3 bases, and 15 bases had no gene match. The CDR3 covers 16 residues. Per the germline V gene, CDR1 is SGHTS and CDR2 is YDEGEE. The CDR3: CASSSPHLRGASGYTF. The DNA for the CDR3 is TGTGCCAGCAGCTCTCCCCACCTCAGGGGGGCATCTGGCTACACCTTC.

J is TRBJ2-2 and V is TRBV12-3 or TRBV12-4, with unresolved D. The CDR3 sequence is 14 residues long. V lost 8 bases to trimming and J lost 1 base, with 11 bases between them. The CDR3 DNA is TGTGCCAGCTGGGAATATGGGAACACCGGGGAGCTGTTTTTT. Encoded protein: CASWEYGNTGELFF.

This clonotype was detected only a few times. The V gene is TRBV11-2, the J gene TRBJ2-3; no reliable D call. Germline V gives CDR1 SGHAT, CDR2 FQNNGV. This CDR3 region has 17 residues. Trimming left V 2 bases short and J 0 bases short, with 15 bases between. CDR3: CASSLNSEVRSTDTQYF. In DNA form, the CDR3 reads TGTGCCAGCAGCTTAAACAGTGAAGTACGAAGCACAGATACGCAGTATTTT. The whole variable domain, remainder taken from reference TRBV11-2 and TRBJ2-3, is EAGVAQSPRYKIIEKRQSVAFWCNPISGHATLYWYQQILGQGPKLLIQFQNNGVVDDSQLPKDRFSAERLKGVDSTLKIQPAKLEDSAVYLCASSLNSEVRSTDTQYFGPGTRLTVL.

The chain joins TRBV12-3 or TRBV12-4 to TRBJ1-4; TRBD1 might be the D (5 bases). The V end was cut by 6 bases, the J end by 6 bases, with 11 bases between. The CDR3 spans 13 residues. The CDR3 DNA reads TGTGCCAGCAGCATTGGGGCAGATGAAAAACTGTTTTTT. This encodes CASSIGADEKLFF.

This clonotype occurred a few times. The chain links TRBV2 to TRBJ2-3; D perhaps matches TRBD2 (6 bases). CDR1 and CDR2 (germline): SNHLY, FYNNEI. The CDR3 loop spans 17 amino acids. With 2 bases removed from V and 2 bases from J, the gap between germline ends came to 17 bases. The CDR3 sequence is CASSEFGASEYTDTQYF. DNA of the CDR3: TGTGCCAGCAGTGAATTCGGGGCTAGCGAGTACACAGATACGCAGTATTTT.

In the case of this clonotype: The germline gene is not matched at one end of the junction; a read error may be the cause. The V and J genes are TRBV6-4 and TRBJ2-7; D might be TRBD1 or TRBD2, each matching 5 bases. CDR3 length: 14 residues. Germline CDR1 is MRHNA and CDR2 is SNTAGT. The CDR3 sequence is CASTSGTSSYERYF. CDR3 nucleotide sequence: TGTGCCAGCACCTCAGGGACGAGCTCCTACGAGCGGTACTTC.

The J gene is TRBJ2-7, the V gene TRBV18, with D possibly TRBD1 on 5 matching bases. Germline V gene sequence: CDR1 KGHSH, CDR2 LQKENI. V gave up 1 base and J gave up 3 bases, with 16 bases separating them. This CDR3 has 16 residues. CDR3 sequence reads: CASSPLSSATDYEQYF. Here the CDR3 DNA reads TGTGCCAGCTCACCACTGTCATCTGCGACAGACTACGAGCAGTACTTC.

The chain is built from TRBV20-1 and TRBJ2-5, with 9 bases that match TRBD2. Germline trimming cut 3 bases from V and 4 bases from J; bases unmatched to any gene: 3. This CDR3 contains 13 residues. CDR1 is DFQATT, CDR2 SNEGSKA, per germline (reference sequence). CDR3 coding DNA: TGCAGTGCTAGCCATAGCGGGGGAGAGACCCAGTACTTC. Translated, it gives CSASHSGGETQYF.

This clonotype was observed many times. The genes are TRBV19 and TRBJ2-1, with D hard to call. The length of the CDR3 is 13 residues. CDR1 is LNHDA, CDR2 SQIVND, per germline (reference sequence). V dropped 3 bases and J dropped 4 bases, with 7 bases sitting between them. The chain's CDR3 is CASSISDYNEQFF. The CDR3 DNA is TGTGCCAGTAGTATCTCGGATTACAATGAGCAGTTCTTC.

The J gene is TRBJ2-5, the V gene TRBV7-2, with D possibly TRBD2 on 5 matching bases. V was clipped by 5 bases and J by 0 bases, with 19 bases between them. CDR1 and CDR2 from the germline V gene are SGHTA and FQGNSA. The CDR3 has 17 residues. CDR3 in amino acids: CASSHHPDSANQETQYF. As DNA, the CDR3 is TGTGCCAGCAGCCATCATCCGGACTCGGCCAACCAAGAGACCCAGTACTTC.

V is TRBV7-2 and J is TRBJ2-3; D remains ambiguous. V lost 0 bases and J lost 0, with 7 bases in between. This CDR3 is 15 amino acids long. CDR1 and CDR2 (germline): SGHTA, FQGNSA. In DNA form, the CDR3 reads TGTGCCAGCAGCTTAGCGGAGTTCAGCACAGATACGCAGTATTTT. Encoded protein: CASSLAEFSTDTQYF.

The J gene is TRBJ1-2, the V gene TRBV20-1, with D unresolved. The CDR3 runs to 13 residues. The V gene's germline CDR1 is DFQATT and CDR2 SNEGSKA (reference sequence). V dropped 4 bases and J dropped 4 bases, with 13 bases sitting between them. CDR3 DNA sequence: TGCAGTGCTATGGTCCGGGCCACCTATGGCTACACCTTC. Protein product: CSAMVRATYGYTF.

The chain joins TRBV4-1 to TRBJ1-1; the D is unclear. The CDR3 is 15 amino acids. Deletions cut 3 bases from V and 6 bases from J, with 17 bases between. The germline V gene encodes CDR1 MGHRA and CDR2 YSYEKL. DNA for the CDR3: TGCGCCAGCAGCCATCCCCCACCTGTTTACTCTGAAGCTTTCTTT. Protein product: CASSHPPPVYSEAFF.

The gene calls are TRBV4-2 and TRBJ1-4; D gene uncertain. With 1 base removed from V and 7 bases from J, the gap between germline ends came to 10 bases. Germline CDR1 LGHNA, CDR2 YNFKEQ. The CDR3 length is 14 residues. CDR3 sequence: CASSQAQPVEKLFF. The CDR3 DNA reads TGTGCCAGCAGCCAAGCCCAGCCGGTTGAAAAACTGTTTTTT.

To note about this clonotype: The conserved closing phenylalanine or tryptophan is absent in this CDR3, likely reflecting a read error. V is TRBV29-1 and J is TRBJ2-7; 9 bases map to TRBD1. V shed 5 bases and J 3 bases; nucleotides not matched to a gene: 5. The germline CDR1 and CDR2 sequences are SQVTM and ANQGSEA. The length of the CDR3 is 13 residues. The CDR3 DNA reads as TGCAGCGTTACAGGGGGCCCGGGCTACGAGCAGTACCTC. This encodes CSVTGGPGYEQYL.

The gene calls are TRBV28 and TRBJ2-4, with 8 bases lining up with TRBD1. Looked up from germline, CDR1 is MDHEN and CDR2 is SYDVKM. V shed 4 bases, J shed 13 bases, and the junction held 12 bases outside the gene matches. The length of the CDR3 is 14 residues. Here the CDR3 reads CASSSSGGGGGQYF. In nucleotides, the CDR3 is TGTGCCAGCAGTTCCTCAGGGGGCGGAGGGGGGCAGTACTTC.

The CDR3, as DNA: TGTGCCAGCAACCAGGGGGGGGCAAAACTGTTTTTT. It yields the protein CASNQGGAKLFF. This rearrangement joins TRBV6-6 to TRBJ1-4, with 7 nucleotides matching TRBD1. V was clipped by 7 bases and J by 10 bases; unmatched bases: 6. The CDR3 covers 12 residues. From germline, CDR1 is MNHNY and CDR2 SVGAGI (reference sequence).

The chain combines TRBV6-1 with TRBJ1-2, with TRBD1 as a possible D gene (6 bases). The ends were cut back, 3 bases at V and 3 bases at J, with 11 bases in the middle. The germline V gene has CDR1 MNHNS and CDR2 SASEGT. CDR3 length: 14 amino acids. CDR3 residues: CASSDRGLDYGYTF. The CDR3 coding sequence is TGTGCCAGCAGTGACAGGGGATTGGACTATGGCTACACCTTC.

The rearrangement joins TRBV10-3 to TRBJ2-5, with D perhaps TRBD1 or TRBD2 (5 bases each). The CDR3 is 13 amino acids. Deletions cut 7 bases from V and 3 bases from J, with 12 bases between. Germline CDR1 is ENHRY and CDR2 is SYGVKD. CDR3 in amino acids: CAIKGSIEETQYF. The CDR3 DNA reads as TGTGCCATCAAGGGGAGTATCGAAGAGACCCAGTACTTC.

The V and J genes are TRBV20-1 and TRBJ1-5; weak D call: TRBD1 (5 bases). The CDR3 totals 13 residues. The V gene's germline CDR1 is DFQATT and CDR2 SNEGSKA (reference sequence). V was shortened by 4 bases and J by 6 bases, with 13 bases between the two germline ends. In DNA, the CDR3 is TGCAGTGCTAACCCGCAGGGCAGTCAGCCCCAGCATTTT. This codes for CSANPQGSQPQHF.

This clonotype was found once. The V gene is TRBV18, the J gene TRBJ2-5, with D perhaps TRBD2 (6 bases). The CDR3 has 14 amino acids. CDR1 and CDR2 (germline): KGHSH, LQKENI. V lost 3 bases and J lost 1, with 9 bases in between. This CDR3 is CASSPEGIQETQYF. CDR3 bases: TGTGCCAGCTCACCGGAGGGGATCCAAGAGACCCAGTACTTC.

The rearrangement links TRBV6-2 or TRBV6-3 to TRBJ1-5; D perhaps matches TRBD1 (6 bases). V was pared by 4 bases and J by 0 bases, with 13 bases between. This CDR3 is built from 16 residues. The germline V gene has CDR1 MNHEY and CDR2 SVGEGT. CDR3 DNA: TGTGCCAGCAGTTCCGGGACACTTCGTAGCAATCAGCCCCAGCATTTT. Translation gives CASSSGTLRSNQPQHF.